This TCR beta chain derives from a study of chemoradiotherapy in HPV16-positive cancers. As regards this clone: The target antigen is unknown.

The V gene's germline CDR1 is SGHTA and CDR2 FQGNSA. There are 14 residues in the CDR3. V was trimmed by 5 bases and J by 2 bases, leaving 12 bases between them. Whole-study results and caveats: Candidate HPV-specific clones and E7-related TCR motifs grew in tumor during treatment.

Assay used: immunoSEQ multiplex PCR; TCRdb lists only in-frame clones, some missing. Found here are some 70,000 clones, 88% of them singletons; the top ten hold 4% to 4.5%. The chain joins TRBV7-2 to TRBJ1-2; D may be TRBD1 (6 bases). The source was blood, collected from a patient who underwent chemoradiotherapy. This TCR came from a human donor with HPV-associated anogenital cancer. CDR3 region: CASSPGQRNYGYTF. In DNA form, the CDR3 reads TGTGCCAGCAGCCCCGGACAGAGAAACTATGGCTACACCTTC.